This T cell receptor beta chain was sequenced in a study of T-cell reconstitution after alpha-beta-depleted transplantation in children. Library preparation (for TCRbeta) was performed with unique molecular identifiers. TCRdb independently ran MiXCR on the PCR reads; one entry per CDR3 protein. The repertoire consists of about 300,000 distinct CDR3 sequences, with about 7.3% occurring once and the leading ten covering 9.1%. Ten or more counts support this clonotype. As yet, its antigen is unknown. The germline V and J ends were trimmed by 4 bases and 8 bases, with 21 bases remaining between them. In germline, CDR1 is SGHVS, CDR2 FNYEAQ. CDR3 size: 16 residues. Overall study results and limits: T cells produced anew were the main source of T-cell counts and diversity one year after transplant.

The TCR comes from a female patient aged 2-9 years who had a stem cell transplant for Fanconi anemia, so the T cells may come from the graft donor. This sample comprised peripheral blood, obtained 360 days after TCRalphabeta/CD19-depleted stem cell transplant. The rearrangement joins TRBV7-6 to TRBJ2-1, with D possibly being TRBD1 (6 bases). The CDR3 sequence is CASSSFARGPADEQFF. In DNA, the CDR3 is TGTGCCAGCAGCTCCTTTGCCAGGGGCCCTGCGGATGAGCAGTTCTTC.